This T cell receptor beta chain is drawn from a study of cytomegalovirus exposure and HLA in healthy donors. Study-wide context: From around 180 million T cells, an earlier analysis saw roughly 120 million unique TCR beta sequences.

With 3 bases removed from V and 0 bases from J, the gap between germline ends came to 8 bases. Per the germline V gene, CDR1 is SGHRS and CDR2 is YFSETQ. The CDR3 is 14 residues long. The study ran its PCR with 60 Vbeta and 13 Jbeta primers. Some clones are missing from TCRdb's copy, which holds only in-frame ones; the method was immunoSEQ multiplex PCR. The table lists approximately 180,000 clones, under 85% of them singletons. The chain has TRBV5-1 and TRBJ2-3; D not certain. Sequencing was performed on PBMCs. The receptor comes from a male donor in good health and CMV-seronegative. CDR3 amino acids: CASSSLTSTDTQYF. The CDR3 DNA follows: TGCGCCAGCAGCTCGCTAACTAGCACAGATACGCAGTATTTT. The entire variable domain, with the rest obtained from reference TRBV5-1 and TRBJ2-3, is as follows: KAGVTQTPRYLIKTRGQQVTLSCSPISGHRSVSWYQQTPGQGLQFLFEYFSETQRNKGNFPGRFSGRQFSNSRSEMNVSTLELGDSALYLCASSSLTSTDTQYFGPGTRLTVL.